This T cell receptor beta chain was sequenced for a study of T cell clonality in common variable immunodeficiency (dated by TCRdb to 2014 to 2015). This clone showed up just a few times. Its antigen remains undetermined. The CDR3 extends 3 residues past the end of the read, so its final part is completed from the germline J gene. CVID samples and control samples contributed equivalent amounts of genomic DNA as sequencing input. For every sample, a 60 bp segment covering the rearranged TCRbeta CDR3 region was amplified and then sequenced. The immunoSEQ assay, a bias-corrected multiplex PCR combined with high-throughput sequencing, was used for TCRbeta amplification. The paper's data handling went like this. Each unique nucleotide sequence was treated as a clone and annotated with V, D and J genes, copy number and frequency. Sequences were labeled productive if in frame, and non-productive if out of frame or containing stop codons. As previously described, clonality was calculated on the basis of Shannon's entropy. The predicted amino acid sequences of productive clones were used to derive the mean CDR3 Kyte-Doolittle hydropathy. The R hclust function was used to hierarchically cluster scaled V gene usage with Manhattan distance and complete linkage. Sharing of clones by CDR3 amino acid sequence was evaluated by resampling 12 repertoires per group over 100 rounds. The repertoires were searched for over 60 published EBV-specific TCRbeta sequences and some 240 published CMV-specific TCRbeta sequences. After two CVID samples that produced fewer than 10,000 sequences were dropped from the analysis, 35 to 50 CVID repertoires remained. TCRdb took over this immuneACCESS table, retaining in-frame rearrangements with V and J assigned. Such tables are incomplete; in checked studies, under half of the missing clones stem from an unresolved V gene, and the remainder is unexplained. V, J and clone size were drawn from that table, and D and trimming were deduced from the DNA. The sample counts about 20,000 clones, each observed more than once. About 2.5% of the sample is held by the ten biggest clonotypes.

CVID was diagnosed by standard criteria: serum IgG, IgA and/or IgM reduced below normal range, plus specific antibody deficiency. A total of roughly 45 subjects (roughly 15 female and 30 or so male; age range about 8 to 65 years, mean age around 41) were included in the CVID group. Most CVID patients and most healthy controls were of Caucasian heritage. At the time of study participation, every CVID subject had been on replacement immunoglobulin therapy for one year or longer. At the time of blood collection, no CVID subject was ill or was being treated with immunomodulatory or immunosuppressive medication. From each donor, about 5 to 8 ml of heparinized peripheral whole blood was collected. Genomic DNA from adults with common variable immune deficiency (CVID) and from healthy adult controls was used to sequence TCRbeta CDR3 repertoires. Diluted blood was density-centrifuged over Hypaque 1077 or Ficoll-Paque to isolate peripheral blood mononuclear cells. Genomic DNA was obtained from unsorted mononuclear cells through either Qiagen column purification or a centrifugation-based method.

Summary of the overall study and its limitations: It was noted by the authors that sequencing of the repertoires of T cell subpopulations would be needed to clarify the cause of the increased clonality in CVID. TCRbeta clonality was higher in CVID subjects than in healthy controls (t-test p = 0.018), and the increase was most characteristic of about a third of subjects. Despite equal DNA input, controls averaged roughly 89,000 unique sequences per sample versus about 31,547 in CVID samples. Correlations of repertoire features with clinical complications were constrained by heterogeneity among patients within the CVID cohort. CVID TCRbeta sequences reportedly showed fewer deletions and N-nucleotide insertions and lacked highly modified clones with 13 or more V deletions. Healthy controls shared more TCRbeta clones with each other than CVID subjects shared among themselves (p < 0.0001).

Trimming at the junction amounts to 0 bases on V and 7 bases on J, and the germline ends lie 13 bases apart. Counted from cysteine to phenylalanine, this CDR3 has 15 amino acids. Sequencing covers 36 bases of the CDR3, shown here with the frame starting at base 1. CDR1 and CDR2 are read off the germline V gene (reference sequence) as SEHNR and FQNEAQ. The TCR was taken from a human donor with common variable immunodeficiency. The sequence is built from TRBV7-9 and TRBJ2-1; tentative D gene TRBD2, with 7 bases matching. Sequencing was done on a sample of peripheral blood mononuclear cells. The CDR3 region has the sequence CASSLAGRGGNEQFF. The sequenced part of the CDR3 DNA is TGTGCCAGCAGCTTAGCGGGCAGGGGAGGGAATGAG.